This T cell receptor (beta chain) was identified in a study of vaccination and CD4 T cells after COVID-19. Oncomine TCR Beta short-read sequencing was applied to DNA from cultured CD4+ T cells. Via MiXCR, TCRdb re-called the PCR reads, giving one row per CDR3 protein. The data contain some 8,700 distinct CDR3 sequences, approximately 50% of them singletons. As concerns this clonotype: Its specificity is not known.

The treatment is: roughly ten-day PBMC culture with coronavirus spike peptide pools or control peptides (ViraFEST assay). Material for sequencing was CD4+ T cells from blood, cultured in vitro. The TCR was taken from a human donor who had recovered from COVID-19.

CDR3 loop: CASSLGAGGVNEQYF. CDR3 in DNA: TGTGCCAGCAGTTTAGGGGCAGGGGGTGTCAACGAGCAGTACTTC. The chain links TRBV28 to TRBJ2-7; 7 bases align to TRBD1. Looked up from germline, CDR1 is MDHEN and CDR2 is SYDVKM. The CDR3 runs 15 residues. The trim removed 2 bases at V and 5 bases at J, leaving 9 bases unmatched.